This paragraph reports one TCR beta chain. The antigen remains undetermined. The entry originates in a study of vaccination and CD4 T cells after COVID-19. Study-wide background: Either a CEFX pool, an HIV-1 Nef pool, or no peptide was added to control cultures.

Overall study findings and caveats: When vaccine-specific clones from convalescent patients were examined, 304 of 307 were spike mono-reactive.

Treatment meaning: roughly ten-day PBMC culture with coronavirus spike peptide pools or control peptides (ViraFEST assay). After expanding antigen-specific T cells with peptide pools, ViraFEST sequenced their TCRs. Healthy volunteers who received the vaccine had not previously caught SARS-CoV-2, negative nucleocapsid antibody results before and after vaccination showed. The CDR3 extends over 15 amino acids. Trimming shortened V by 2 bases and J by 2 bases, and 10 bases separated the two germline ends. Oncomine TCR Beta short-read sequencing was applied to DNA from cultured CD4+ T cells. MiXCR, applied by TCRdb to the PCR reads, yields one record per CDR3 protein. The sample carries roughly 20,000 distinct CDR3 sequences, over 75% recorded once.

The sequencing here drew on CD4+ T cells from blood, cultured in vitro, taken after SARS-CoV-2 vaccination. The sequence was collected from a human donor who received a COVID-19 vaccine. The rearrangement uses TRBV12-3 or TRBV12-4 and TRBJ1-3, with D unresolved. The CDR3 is CASSLMSTAGNTIYF. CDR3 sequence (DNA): TGTGCCAGCAGTTTAATGTCGACTGCTGGAAACACCATATATTTT.